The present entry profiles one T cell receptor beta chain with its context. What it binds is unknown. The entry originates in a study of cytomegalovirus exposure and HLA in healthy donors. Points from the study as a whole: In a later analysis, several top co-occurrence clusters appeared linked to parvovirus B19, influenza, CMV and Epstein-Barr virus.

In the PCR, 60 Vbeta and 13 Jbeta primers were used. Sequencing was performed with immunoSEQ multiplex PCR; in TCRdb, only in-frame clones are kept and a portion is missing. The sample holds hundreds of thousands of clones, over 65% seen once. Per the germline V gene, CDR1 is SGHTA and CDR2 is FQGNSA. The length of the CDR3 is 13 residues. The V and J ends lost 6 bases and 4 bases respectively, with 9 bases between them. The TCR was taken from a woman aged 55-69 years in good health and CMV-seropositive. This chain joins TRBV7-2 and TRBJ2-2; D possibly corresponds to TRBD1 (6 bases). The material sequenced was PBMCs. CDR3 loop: CASRPGATGELFF. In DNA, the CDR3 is TGTGCCAGCAGGCCAGGGGCCACCGGGGAGCTGTTTTTT.